This T cell receptor (beta chain) is drawn from a study of cytomegalovirus exposure and HLA in healthy donors. The CDR3 totals 16 residues. Trimming took off 4 bases at V and 10 bases at J, with 20 bases between the two ends. Per germline, CDR1 KGHSH and CDR2 LQKENI. PCR primers comprised 60 Vbeta and 13 Jbeta primers. Here immunoSEQ multiplex PCR was the method, and the copy in TCRdb shows in-frame clones only, minus some. The sample records approximately 180,000 clones, approximately 85% being singletons. The rearrangement uses TRBV18 and TRBJ1-6; D is uncertain. The receptor was isolated from a girl between 5 and 17 years old in good health and CMV-seropositive. The material sequenced was PBMCs. CDR3 loop: CASSRRKFFIGSPLHF. DNA for the CDR3: TGTGCCAGCTCACGGCGGAAGTTCTTCATTGGGTCACCCCTCCACTTT.